This T cell receptor beta chain was obtained from a study of T cell repertoires in cytomegalovirus infection. The wider study: Public TCR beta signature analysis indicated the presence of both CMV infection and matching HLA type.

TCRdb independently ran MiXCR on the reads; one entry per CDR3 protein. Of 200,000 to 250,000 distinct CDR3 sequences in the sample, approximately 22% were seen once. For this clonotype: Its antigen is as yet unknown.

Germline V gives CDR1 LNHDA, CDR2 SQIVND (reference sequence). The V end was cut by 11 bases, the J end by 3 bases, with 8 bases between. The CDR3 has 12 amino acids. Study results and limitations: Dominant in the ex vivo response were TCR beta clonotypes restricted by HLA-C and specific for CMV. Summed frequency of shared TCR beta families picked out CMV carriers who also had the relevant HLA.

The gene calls are TRBV19 and TRBJ2-6, with TRBD1 as a possible D gene (6 bases). This receptor was identified in a human donor in good health (CMV status not recorded). Some clones in this sample may be carry-over from other donors' samples. Specimen: CD8+ T cells from PBMCs. The DNA for the CDR3 is TGTGCCTCAGGGGTTGGGGCCAACGTCCTGACTTTC. Translation gives CASGVGANVLTF.